The clone carrying this T cell receptor (beta chain) was seen repeatedly, ten times or more. The antigen remains unidentified. A sample-barcoded 5' primer and a J-beta primer mix were used in a second PCR of roughly 7 to 11 cycles. TCRdb used MiXCR to reprocess the 5' RACE reads, holding one entry per CDR3 protein. The sample holds about 1.7 million distinct CDR3 sequences, 25% to 30% seen once. This sample is part of a study of blood T cells in healthy people across ages. Whole-study findings and limits: Changes in expanded clonotypes were possibly confounded, as the CMV status of donors was unknown.

CDR3 size: 16 residues. V shed 4 bases and J shed 4 bases, with 19 bases lying between them. The sequence was obtained from a woman aged 25 to 39 in good health. The source material was blood. The chain is built from TRBV12-3 or TRBV12-4 and TRBJ2-5; D tentatively fits TRBD1 or TRBD2 (6 bases each). The DNA for the CDR3 is TGTGCCAGCAGTTCCCCCGGGGGCCGAGGAAGAGAGACCCAGTACTTC. Translation: CASSSPGGRGRETQYF.